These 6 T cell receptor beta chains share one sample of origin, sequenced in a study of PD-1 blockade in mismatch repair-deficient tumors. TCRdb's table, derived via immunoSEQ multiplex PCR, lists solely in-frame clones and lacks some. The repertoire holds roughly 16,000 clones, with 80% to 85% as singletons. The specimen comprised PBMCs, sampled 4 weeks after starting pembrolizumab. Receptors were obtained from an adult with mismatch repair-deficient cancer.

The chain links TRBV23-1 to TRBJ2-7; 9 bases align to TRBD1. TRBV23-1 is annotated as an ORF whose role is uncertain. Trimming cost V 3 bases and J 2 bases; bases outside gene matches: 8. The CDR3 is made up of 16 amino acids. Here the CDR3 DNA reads TGCGCCAGCAGTCACCTCACCGGGACAGGGCCCTACGAGCAGTACTTC. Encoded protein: CASSHLTGTGPYEQYF.

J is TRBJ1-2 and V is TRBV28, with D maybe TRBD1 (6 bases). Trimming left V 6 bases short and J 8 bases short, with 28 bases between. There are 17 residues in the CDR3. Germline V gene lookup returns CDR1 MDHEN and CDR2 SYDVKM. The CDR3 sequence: CASRNPRGGQPGRGYTF. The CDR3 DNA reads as TGTGCCAGCAGAAACCCTCGCGGAGGACAGCCAGGGCGGGGCTACACCTTC.

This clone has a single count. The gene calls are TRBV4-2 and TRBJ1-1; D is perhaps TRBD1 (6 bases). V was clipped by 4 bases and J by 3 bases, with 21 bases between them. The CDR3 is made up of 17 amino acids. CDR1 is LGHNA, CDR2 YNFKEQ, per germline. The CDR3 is CASSPDSLSATDTEAFF. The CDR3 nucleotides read TGTGCCAGCAGCCCGGACAGCCTTTCTGCGACGGACACTGAAGCTTTCTTT.

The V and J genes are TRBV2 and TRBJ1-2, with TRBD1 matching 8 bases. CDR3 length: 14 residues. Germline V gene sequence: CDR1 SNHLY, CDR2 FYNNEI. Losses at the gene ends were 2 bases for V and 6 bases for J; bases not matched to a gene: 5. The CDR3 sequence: CASSEQGARNGYTF. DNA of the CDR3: TGTGCCAGCAGTGAACAGGGGGCGCGGAATGGCTACACCTTC.

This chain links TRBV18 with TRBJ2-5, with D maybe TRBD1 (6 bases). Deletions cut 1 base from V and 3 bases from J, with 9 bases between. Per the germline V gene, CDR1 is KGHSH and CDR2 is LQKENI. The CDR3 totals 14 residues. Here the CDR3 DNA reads TGTGCCAGCTCACCACGGACAGACAAAGAGACCCAGTACTTC. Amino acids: CASSPRTDKETQYF.

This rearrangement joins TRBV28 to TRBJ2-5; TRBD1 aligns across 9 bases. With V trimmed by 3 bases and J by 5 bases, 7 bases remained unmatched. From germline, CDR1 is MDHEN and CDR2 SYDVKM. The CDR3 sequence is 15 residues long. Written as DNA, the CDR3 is TGTGCCAGCAGTTTCTCGGGGACAGGGTACGAGACCCAGTACTTC. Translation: CASSFSGTGYETQYF.